These 17 T cell receptor beta chains share one sample of origin, sequenced in a study of blood T cell repertoires in COVID-19. The method was immunoSEQ multiplex PCR; TCRdb's version includes in-frame clones alone and lacks a portion of them. The sample contains hundreds of thousands of clones, roughly 84% of which appear only once. The sequenced sample was peripheral blood. The receptors were sampled from a human donor in a cohort sampled during active COVID-19.

As concerns this clone: At one boundary the junction diverges from the germline segment, which might be a read error. The gene calls are TRBV19 and TRBJ1-2; 9 nucleotides match TRBD1. Germline values: CDR1 LNHDA, CDR2 SQIVND (reference sequence). This CDR3 comprises 17 residues. The chain's CDR3 is CASTWSGRTGEYFRYTF. As DNA, the CDR3 is TGTGCGAGTACCTGGTCCGGGCGGACAGGGGAGTATTTTCGCTACACCTTC.

In this sample, this clone turned up a few times. The CDR3 DNA reads as TGTGCCAGCAGCCCCGTCCCGGGACAGGGGTCGGGCACTGAAGCTTTCTTT. Encoded protein: CASSPVPGQGSGTEAFF. The chain has TRBV13 and TRBJ1-1; 10 nucleotides line up with TRBD1. The CDR3 is 17 residues long. Germline CDR1 PRHDT, CDR2 FYEKMQ (reference sequence). The J segment lost 4 bases and the V segment lost 5 bases, leaving 13 bases of the junction unmatched.

The chain joins TRBV19 to TRBJ1-5, with D tentatively TRBD1 (5 bases). The CDR3 runs to 13 residues. Trimming took 6 bases from V and 7 from J, leaving 13 bases between them. From germline, CDR1 is LNHDA and CDR2 SQIVND (reference sequence). In DNA, the CDR3 is TGTGCCAGTAGCTCCCAAAAGGGGCAGCCCCAGCATTTT. Amino acid sequence: CASSSQKGQPQHF.

V gene TRBV12-3 or TRBV12-4 combines with J gene TRBJ1-1; possibly TRBD1 for D (6 bases). The CDR3 is 13 amino acids. V was clipped by 7 bases and J by 1 base, with 10 bases between them. CDR3 DNA sequence: TGTGCCAGCATCCGGACAGAGAACACTGAAGCTTTCTTT. This encodes CASIRTENTEAFF.

This clone was recorded a few times. V is TRBV2 and J is TRBJ2-6, with D tentatively TRBD1 (6 bases). The CDR3 sequence is 16 residues long. The germline V gene encodes CDR1 SNHLY and CDR2 FYNNEI. Trimming cost V 7 bases and J 2 bases, with 15 bases left between them. CDR3 nucleotide sequence: TGTGCCAGCACCGGTTACAGGGTGGCTGGGGCCAACGTCCTGACTTTC. The encoded protein is CASTGYRVAGANVLTF.

The rearrangement links TRBV14 to TRBJ1-1; tentative D call: TRBD1 (5 bases). The length of the CDR3 is 15 residues. V lost 0 bases and J 6 bases, leaving 14 bases between the germline ends. Germline V gene data show CDR1 as SGHDN and CDR2 as FVKESK. CDR3 bases: TGTGCCAGCAGCCAAGATAACAGGCTGTGGGCTGAAGCTTTCTTT. Its translation is CASSQDNRLWAEAFF.

V gene TRBV4-1 combines with J gene TRBJ2-7; D not certain. Deletions cut 3 bases from V and 2 bases from J, with 17 bases between. The CDR3 sequence is 16 residues long. Germline V gives CDR1 MGHRA, CDR2 YSYEKL. This CDR3 reads CASSHSLWANAYEQYF. The CDR3 nucleotides read TGCGCCAGCAGCCACTCGTTGTGGGCCAACGCCTACGAGCAGTACTTC.

This chain connects TRBV2 to TRBJ1-1, with a tentative D call TRBD1 (5 bases). CDR1 and CDR2 from the germline V gene are SNHLY and FYNNEI. The germline V and J ends were trimmed by 4 bases and 5 bases, with 8 bases remaining between them. CDR3 length equals 12 residues. Here the CDR3 DNA reads TGTGCCAGCAGTGGAAGGGGAACTGAAGCTTTCTTT. Amino acid sequence: CASSGRGTEAFF.

This clone occurred once. The chain has TRBV15 and TRBJ2-6; D unclear. CDR1 LNHNV and CDR2 YYDKDF come from the germline V gene (reference sequence). V was clipped by 5 bases and J by 2 bases, with 7 bases between them. CDR3 length equals 14 residues. CDR3 nucleotide sequence: TGTGCCACCAGCGCCCGGGCTGGGGCCAACGTCCTGACTTTC. Its translation is CATSARAGANVLTF.

V usage is TRBV9 and J usage is TRBJ2-3; perhaps TRBD1 as D (8 bases). The CDR3 loop spans 15 amino acids. Germline CDR1 reads SGDLS; CDR2 reads YYNGEE. The V end lost 2 bases, the J end lost 3 bases, and 13 bases lay between the germline ends. For the CDR3, the DNA is TGTGCCAGCAGCGTGGACAGGGAGGGGACAGATACGCAGTATTTT. Amino acids: CASSVDREGTDTQYF.

This chain uses TRBV6-5 with TRBJ2-7, with 8 nucleotides matching TRBD2. V shed 5 bases and J 4 bases; nucleotides not matched to a gene: 7. CDR3 length: 14 amino acids. Germline loops: CDR1 MNHEY, CDR2 SVGAGI. CDR3 protein: CASSNSGTIYEQYF. The CDR3, as DNA: TGTGCCAGCAGTAATAGCGGGACGATTTACGAGCAGTACTTC.

The chain carries TRBV7-9 and TRBJ2-7; D is uncertain. The CDR3 is 11 residues long. Trimming took off 2 bases at V and 6 bases at J, with 5 bases between the two ends. Germline V gene sequence: CDR1 SEHNR, CDR2 FQNEAQ (reference sequence). The CDR3 bases are TGTGCCAGCAGCTTATCGGTCGAGCAGTACTTC. Translated, it gives CASSLSVEQYF.

The chain combines TRBV11-2 with TRBJ2-3; 9 positions match TRBD2. Germline CDR1 is SGHAT and CDR2 is FQNNGV. V gave up 7 bases and J gave up 4 bases; unmatched junction bases: 18. This CDR3 comprises 18 residues. The CDR3 spells CASTLTLGLAGNADTQYF. The CDR3 nucleotides read TGTGCCAGCACCCTAACCCTGGGCCTAGCGGGGAACGCAGATACGCAGTATTTT.

The chain couples TRBV5-5 to TRBJ2-2; tentative D call: TRBD1 (6 bases). Trimming took off 0 bases at V and 2 bases at J, with 20 bases between the two ends. The CDR3 has 19 residues. Per germline, CDR1 SGHKS and CDR2 YYEKEE (reference sequence). The CDR3 nucleotides are TGTGCCAGCAGCTTGGCCTATAGGGGGTCGCGCCTCAACACCGGGGAGCTGTTTTTT. It encodes CASSLAYRGSRLNTGELFF.

The chain is built from TRBV5-1 and TRBJ1-1; the match to TRBD1 covers 8 bases. Germline values: CDR1 SGHRS, CDR2 YFSETQ. The CDR3 loop spans 15 amino acids. V shed 4 bases and J 8 bases; nucleotides not matched to a gene: 13. CDR3 in DNA: TGCGCCAGCAGCGCCGGGACAGGACCTCTCGCCGAAGCTTTCTTT. Translation: CASSAGTGPLAEAFF.

V and J are TRBV7-9 and TRBJ2-2, with a weak D call TRBD1 (5 bases). Trimming shortened V by 3 bases and J by 5 bases, and 7 bases separated the two germline ends. The CDR3 is made up of 13 amino acids. Germline V lookup: CDR1 SEHNR, CDR2 FQNEAQ (reference sequence). CDR3 sequence: CASSFKGTGELFF. The CDR3, as DNA: TGTGCCAGCAGCTTCAAGGGGACCGGGGAGCTGTTTTTT. The complete variable domain, with remaining parts taken from reference TRBV7-9 and TRBJ2-2, reads DTGVSQNPRHKITKRGQNVTFRCDPISEHNRLYWYRQTLGQGPEFLTYFQNEAQLEKSRLLSDRFSAERPKGSFSTLEIQRTEQGDSAMYLCASSFKGTGELFFGEGSRLTVL.

The chain links TRBV3-1 (or the pseudogene TRBV3-2) to TRBJ2-1, with unresolved D. The V gene lost 2 bases and the J gene lost 7 bases, with 6 bases spanning the gap. Looked up from germline, CDR1 is LGHDT and CDR2 is YNNKEL (reference sequence). The CDR3 contains 12 residues. The CDR3 region has the DNA TGTGCCAGCAGCCAAACAGTGAATGAGCAGTTCTTC. Translation gives CASSQTVNEQFF.